A selection of T cell receptor beta chains follows, all from one sample in a study of shared clonotypes between healthy human individuals. TCRdb's copy holds only in-frame clones and misses some; the assay was immunoSEQ multiplex PCR. The table lists about 1.9 million clones, 93% of them singletons. The sample consisted of naive CD8+ T cells from PBMCs. The receptors were gathered from a man between 18 and 29 years old in good health. Some clones in this sample may be carry-over from other donors' samples. Each CDR3 is given with its conserved first and last residue. Fields, in order: J gene, V gene, D gene, clone size, CDR3 protein, CDR3 DNA. D genes are given only for firm matches. Some rows mark clone size as missing; the rest say once, few, many or name a class of expanded clone.

TRBJ1-1	TRBV30	.	few	CAWSFDTEAFF	TGTGCCTGGAGTTTCGACACTGAAGCTTTCTTT
TRBJ1-4	TRBV7-9	.	.	CASSMGVANEKLFF	TGTGCCAGCAGTATGGGGGTAGCTAATGAAAAACTGTTTTTT
TRBJ1-1	TRBV5-4	.	once	CASRDTGWTEAFF	TGTGCCAGCAGAGATACAGGGTGGACTGAAGCTTTCTTT
TRBJ2-7	TRBV29-1	TRBD1	.	CSVWTGGEQYF	TGCAGCGTCTGGACAGGCGGCGAGCAGTACTTC
TRBJ2-1	TRBV5-8	TRBD2	.	CASSLEAGVSPYNEQFF	TGTGCCAGCAGCTTAGAAGCGGGAGTGTCCCCCTACAATGAGCAGTTCTTC
TRBJ2-7	TRBV2	TRBD2	.	CASLRGLAGESSYEQYF	TGTGCCAGTCTCCGAGGACTAGCGGGGGAAAGCTCCTACGAGCAGTACTTC
TRBJ2-7	TRBV5-8	.	once	CASSLAHNGKAEYF	TGTGCCAGCAGCTTGGCCCATAATGGGAAGGCGGAGTACTTC
TRBJ2-7	TRBV11-2	.	.	CASSLEWRNEQYF	TGTGCCAGCAGCTTAGAATGGAGAAACGAGCAGTACTTC
TRBJ1-3	TRBV7-8	.	.	CASSLERGAGNTIYF	TGTGCCAGCAGCTTAGAAAGGGGGGCTGGAAACACCATATATTTT
TRBJ2-2	TRBV29-1	.	.	CSAEAANTGELFF	TGCAGCGCTGAGGCGGCGAACACCGGGGAGCTGTTTTTT
TRBJ1-2	TRBV9	.	.	CASSPDGTTNYGYTF	TGTGCCAGCAGCCCGGACGGGACTACTAACTATGGCTACACCTTC
TRBJ1-3	TRBV7-9	.	.	CASSLDAFMGVAGNTIYF	TGTGCCAGCAGCTTAGACGCATTTATGGGGGTGGCTGGAAACACCATATATTTT
TRBJ1-1	TRBV9	.	.	CASSNSASRGNTEAFF	TGTGCCAGCAGCAATTCGGCCTCACGGGGGAACACTGAAGCTTTCTTT
TRBJ2-7	TRBV27	.	.	CASSFPRGEQYF	TGTGCCAGCAGTTTTCCGCGGGGAGAGCAGTACTTC
TRBJ2-7	TRBV7-9	TRBD1	.	CASSLGQGAFYEQYF	TGTGCCAGCAGCTTAGGACAGGGGGCGTTCTACGAGCAGTACTTC
TRBJ1-2	TRBV28	.	.	CATQQTAFYGYTF	TGTGCCACCCAACAGACAGCCTTCTATGGCTACACCTTC
TRBJ2-1	TRBV10-2	TRBD2	.	CASSESLSRTSSFSYNEQFF	TGCGCCAGCAGTGAGTCGTTATCAAGGACTAGCAGCTTCTCCTACAATGAGCAGTTCTTC
TRBJ1-1	TRBV27	TRBD1	.	CASSHTGGGTEAFF	TGTGCCAGCAGCCATACAGGGGGCGGGACTGAAGCTTTCTTT
TRBJ2-3	TRBV7-9	.	.	CASSPFADTQYF	TGTGCCAGCAGCCCTTTCGCAGATACGCAGTATTTT
TRBJ2-1	TRBV19	TRBD2	.	CASSIPSGLAGVTRGEQFF	TGTGCCAGTAGTATTCCTTCGGGACTAGCGGGAGTCACCAGAGGTGAGCAGTTCTTC
TRBJ2-4	TRBV29-1	TRBD1	.	CSVEDRQGFMGVAKNIQYF	TGCAGCGTTGAAGATCGACAGGGATTTATGGGGGTGGCCAAAAACATTCAGTACTTC
TRBJ1-1	TRBV6-5	.	.	CASSYSDGGETEAFF	TGTGCCAGCAGTTACTCGGACGGGGGTGAGACTGAAGCTTTCTTT
TRBJ2-4	TRBV25-1	.	.	CASSETGVKNIQYF	TGTGCCAGCAGTGAGACAGGAGTCAAAAACATTCAGTACTTC
TRBJ2-7	TRBV29-1	TRBD2	.	CSVVLAGGPASYEQYF	TGCAGCGTTGTTCTAGCGGGAGGGCCAGCGTCCTACGAGCAGTACTTC
TRBJ2-7	TRBV7-2	.	.	CASSSGPPYEQYF	TGTGCCAGCAGCTCGGGGCCTCCCTACGAGCAGTACTTC
TRBJ2-3	TRBV4-1	.	.	CASSQGGPGDLDTQYF	TGCGCCAGCAGCCAAGGGGGTCCAGGGGATTTGGATACGCAGTATTTT
TRBJ2-2	TRBV7-3	TRBD2	.	CASSLIQAGGPGNTGELFF	TGTGCCAGCAGCTTAATACAAGCGGGAGGGCCTGGGAACACCGGGGAGCTGTTTTTT
TRBJ2-7	TRBV18	.	once	CASSPYLEGSYEQYF	TGTGCCAGCTCACCCTATTTGGAAGGGTCCTACGAGCAGTACTTC
TRBJ1-1	TRBV9	.	.	CASSAGAPNEAFF	TGTGCCAGCAGCGCCGGAGCCCCGAATGAAGCTTTCTTT
TRBJ1-1	TRBV29-1	.	few	CSVEDGLNTEAFF	TGCAGCGTTGAAGATGGGTTGAACACTGAAGCTTTCTTT
TRBJ2-7	TRBV13	TRBD1	.	CASSSLGQGNYEQYF	TGTGCCAGCAGCTCACTGGGACAGGGCAACTACGAGCAGTACTTC
TRBJ2-7	TRBV5-1	TRBD1	.	CASSPTGTVSYEQYF	TGCGCCAGCAGCCCAACTGGGACAGTCTCCTACGAGCAGTACTTC
TRBJ2-7	TRBV7-9	TRBD2	.	CASSSWTSGIGEQYF	TGTGCCAGCAGCTCGTGGACTAGCGGGATAGGGGAGCAGTACTTC
TRBJ2-2	TRBV15	.	.	CATSRDPREYTGELFF	TGTGCCACCAGCAGAGATCCCCGGGAGTACACCGGGGAGCTGTTTTTT
TRBJ1-4	TRBV7-6	TRBD1	.	CASSLEGQVNEKLFF	TGTGCCAGCAGCTTAGAGGGACAGGTTAATGAAAAACTGTTTTTT
TRBJ2-5	TRBV4-1	.	.	CASSPSSKETQYF	TGCGCCAGCAGCCCATCGTCTAAAGAGACCCAGTACTTC
TRBJ1-3	TRBV15	.	once	CATQGGYGPDSGNTIYF	TGTGCCACTCAAGGGGGGTATGGGCCCGACTCTGGAAACACCATATATTTT
TRBJ1-3	TRBV6-6	.	.	CASSPSRSGNTIYF	TGTGCCAGCAGTCCGAGTAGGTCTGGAAACACCATATATTTT
TRBJ1-1	TRBV4-3	.	.	CASSAGSAGLTNAFF	TGCGCCAGCAGCGCAGGGTCGGCAGGTTTAACTAATGCTTTCTTT
TRBJ2-7	TRBV6-5	.	.	CASQIIYEQYF	TGTGCCAGCCAAATCATATACGAGCAGTACTTC
TRBJ2-7	TRBV4-1	.	.	CASSPYQGGYEQYF	TGCGCCAGCAGCCCGTATCAAGGGGGCTACGAGCAGTACTTC
TRBJ1-5	TRBV6-1	.	.	CASSEWINQPQHF	TGTGCCAGCAGTGAATGGATAAATCAGCCCCAGCATTTT
TRBJ1-3	TRBV11-1	.	.	CAPGLSGNTIYF	TGTGCCCCCGGGCTCTCTGGAAACACCATATATTTT
TRBJ2-3	TRBV28	TRBD2	.	CASSYWREGATDTQYF	TGTGCCAGCAGTTACTGGCGGGAGGGGGCCACAGATACGCAGTATTTT
TRBJ2-3	TRBV14	TRBD2	.	CASSQRLASTDTQYF	TGTGCCAGCAGCCAAAGACTAGCATCCACAGATACGCAGTATTTT
TRBJ1-5	TRBV29-1	.	once	CSVRDTRDQPQHF	TGCAGCGTCCGGGACACCCGCGATCAGCCCCAGCATTTT
TRBJ1-5	TRBV6-5	.	.	CASSYAGYQPQHF	TGTGCCAGCAGTTACGCGGGGTATCAGCCCCAGCATTTT
TRBJ2-7	TRBV5-6	TRBD1	.	CASSRDREQYF	TGTGCCAGCAGCCGGGACAGGGAACAGTACTTC
TRBJ2-1	TRBV16	TRBD1	.	CASSQFLGQGYNEQFF	TGTGCCAGCAGCCAATTTCTAGGACAGGGCTACAATGAGCAGTTCTTC